The 26 T cell receptor beta chains presented below share a single source sample, sequenced in a study of radiotherapy plus CTLA-4 blockade in lung cancer. The data were produced by immunoSEQ multiplex PCR, yet TCRdb's version contains in-frame clones alone and is incomplete. The table lists 12,000 to 15,000 clones, around three quarters of them singletons, with roughly 50% in the top ten. The sequencing used peripheral blood, collected from a patient treated with radiotherapy plus ipilimumab. The receptor source for this set is a human donor with non-small cell lung cancer whose response to radiotherapy plus ipilimumab could not be evaluated.

The J gene is TRBJ1-3, the V gene TRBV6-4, with D tentatively TRBD1 (6 bases). The CDR3 totals 16 residues. Trimming removed 3 bases from V and 1 base from J, with 13 bases in between. The germline V gene has CDR1 MRHNA and CDR2 SNTAGT. CDR3 amino acids: CASSEETGLSGNTIYF. CDR3 nucleotides: TGTGCCAGCAGTGAAGAAACAGGGCTTTCTGGAAACACCATATATTTT.

This chain links TRBV7-9 with TRBJ2-3; TRBD1 aligns across 9 bases. The CDR3 runs 14 residues. With 1 base clipped from V and 4 bases from J, the junction kept 0 bases outside the gene matches. Per the germline V gene, CDR1 is SEHNR and CDR2 is FQNEAQ (reference sequence). CDR3 DNA sequence: TGTGCCAGCAGCTTAGGACAGGGGGCAGATACGCAGTATTTT. Its translation: CASSLGQGADTQYF. Complete variable domain (other parts from reference TRBV7-9 and TRBJ2-3): DTGVSQNPRHKITKRGQNVTFRCDPISEHNRLYWYRQTLGQGPEFLTYFQNEAQLEKSRLLSDRFSAERPKGSFSTLEIQRTEQGDSAMYLCASSLGQGADTQYFGPGTRLTVL.

The chain joins TRBV5-8 to TRBJ2-6; TRBD1 is a possible D gene (5 bases). V dropped 4 bases and J dropped 0 bases, with 14 bases sitting between them. The CDR3 is 17 amino acids. The germline V gene has CDR1 SGHTS and CDR2 YDEGEE. The CDR3 coding sequence is TGTGCCAGCAGCCGGAGTTCTGACAGCTCTGGGGCCAACGTCCTGACTTTC. As protein: CASSRSSDSSGANVLTF.

The chain employs TRBV2 and TRBJ1-5; 9 bases are shared with TRBD1. The ends lost 11 bases at V and 6 bases at J; junction bases unmatched: 5. Germline CDR1 SNHLY, CDR2 FYNNEI. There are 12 residues in the CDR3. For the CDR3, the DNA is TGTGCCGTACCGGGACAGGGTCAGCCCCAGCATTTT. This gives the protein CAVPGQGQPQHF.

The rearrangement joins TRBV13 to TRBJ2-5; TRBD1 matches 7 bases. Germline CDR1 PRHDT, CDR2 FYEKMQ (reference sequence). After removal of 5 bases from V and 4 bases from J, the junction contained 10 bases not matched to a gene. This CDR3 has 15 amino acids. The CDR3 bases are TGTGCCAGCAGCCCCGCTACTACAGGGGTAGAGACCCAGTACTTC. Protein sequence: CASSPATTGVETQYF.

V usage is TRBV2 and J usage is TRBJ2-2, with TRBD1 matching over 7 bases. The V segment lost 8 bases and the J segment 0 bases; nucleotides outside the gene matches: 3. The CDR3 spans 14 residues. Germline lookup yields CDR1 SNHLY and CDR2 FYNNEI. CDR3 in amino acids: CASLGTANTGELFF. As DNA, the CDR3 is TGTGCCAGCCTAGGGACAGCGAACACCGGGGAGCTGTTTTTT.

The rearrangement links TRBV5-1 to TRBJ2-5; TRBD1 matches 7 bases. The CDR3 length is 15 residues. Germline loops: CDR1 SGHRS, CDR2 YFSETQ. V dropped 2 bases and J dropped 3; count of bases not matched to a gene: 7. CDR3 in amino acids: CASSFSFDREETQYF. The CDR3 DNA reads as TGCGCCAGCAGCTTCAGCTTCGACAGGGAAGAGACCCAGTACTTC.

The rearrangement uses TRBV6-5 and TRBJ2-7; perhaps TRBD2 as D (6 bases). This CDR3 comprises 13 residues. V was trimmed by 4 bases and J by 3 bases, leaving 10 bases between them. The germline CDR1 and CDR2 sequences are MNHEY and SVGAGI. The CDR3 sequence: CASSFGGNYEQYF. CDR3 coding DNA: TGTGCCAGCAGTTTCGGGGGTAACTACGAGCAGTACTTC.

V usage is TRBV19 and J usage is TRBJ2-6; TRBD1 agrees at 8 bases. The junction had 6 bases not matched to a gene; V was cut back by 8 bases and J by 0 bases. Germline V gene data show CDR1 as LNHDA and CDR2 as SQIVND (reference sequence). This CDR3 contains 16 residues. The CDR3 DNA follows: TGTGCCAGTGAGCAGGGGGCTCTCTCTGGGGCCAACGTCCTGACTTTC. Translation: CASEQGALSGANVLTF.

The chain joins TRBV5-4 to TRBJ1-4, with no clear D. The germline V gene encodes CDR1 SGHNT and CDR2 YYREEE (reference sequence). V lost 0 bases, J lost 1 base, and 4 bases lay in between. This CDR3 spans 14 amino acids. CDR3 coding DNA: TGTGCCAGCAGCTTGGGAGGAACTAATGAAAAACTGTTTTTT. This translates into CASSLGGTNEKLFF.

V and J are TRBV2 and TRBJ1-1, with D tentatively TRBD1 (6 bases). CDR1 and CDR2 from the germline V gene are SNHLY and FYNNEI. The CDR3 spans 13 residues. V was shortened by 7 bases and J by 1 base, with 10 bases between the two germline ends. The CDR3 sequence is CASILQGNTEAFF. The CDR3 coding sequence is TGTGCCAGCATTCTACAGGGGAACACTGAAGCTTTCTTT.

This clone was seen only once. This rearrangement joins TRBV7-9 to TRBJ2-7, with D possibly matching TRBD1 (6 bases). V dropped 5 bases and J dropped 5 bases, with 10 bases sitting between them. Germline values: CDR1 SEHNR, CDR2 FQNEAQ (reference sequence). The CDR3 consists of 12 residues. CDR3 region: CASSLRGHEQYF. The CDR3 nucleotides are TGTGCCAGCAGCCTCAGGGGACACGAGCAGTACTTC.

This clone was counted only a few times. The rearrangement joins TRBV30 to TRBJ2-5; D is perhaps TRBD1 (7 bases). This CDR3 comprises 14 residues. The V end was cut by 8 bases, the J end by 4 bases, with 20 bases between. CDR1 is GTSNPN, CDR2 SVGIG, per germline (reference sequence). This chain's CDR3 is CARLRGAGGETQYF. The CDR3 region has the DNA TGTGCCCGCCTCAGGGGGGCCGGAGGAGAGACCCAGTACTTC.

The V gene is TRBV9, the J gene TRBJ2-3; TRBD2 matches 9 bases. V lost 4 bases to trimming and J lost 8 bases; unmatched junction nucleotides: 14. The germline V gene has CDR1 SGDLS and CDR2 YYNGEE. CDR3 length: 16 amino acids. The CDR3 loop is CASSLFEIAGVGTQYF. The CDR3 DNA is TGTGCCAGCAGCCTCTTCGAGATAGCGGGGGTAGGTACGCAGTATTTT.

This clone was picked up one time. V and J are TRBV28 and TRBJ2-1; 7 nucleotides line up with TRBD1. Germline loops: CDR1 MDHEN, CDR2 SYDVKM. V trimming: 2 bases; J trimming: 2 bases; junction bases outside the gene matches: 3. This CDR3 region has 15 residues. CDR3: CASSLRQGAYNEQFF. The CDR3 nucleotides read TGTGCCAGCAGTTTACGTCAGGGGGCCTACAATGAGCAGTTCTTC.

J is TRBJ1-2 and V is TRBV19; 10 positions agree with TRBD1. With 5 bases clipped from V and 8 bases from J, the junction kept 5 bases outside the gene matches. The CDR3 extends over 13 amino acids. Per the germline V gene, CDR1 is LNHDA and CDR2 is SQIVND (reference sequence). CDR3 nucleotide sequence: TGTGCCAGTAGTCCGGACAGGGGGATCGGCTACACCTTC. Protein product: CASSPDRGIGYTF. The full variable domain, its missing parts supplied by reference TRBV19 and TRBJ1-2, is DGGITQSPKYLFRKEGQNVTLSCEQNLNHDAMYWYRQDPGQGLRLIYYSQIVNDFQKGDIAEGYSVSREKKESFPLTVTSAQKNPTAFYLCASSPDRGIGYTFGSGTRLTVV.

The rearrangement uses TRBV7-9 and TRBJ2-1; 10 nucleotides agree with TRBD1. Looked up from germline, CDR1 is SEHNR and CDR2 is FQNEAQ (reference sequence). V was pared by 4 bases and J by 2 bases, with 2 bases of the junction left unmatched. This CDR3 comprises 15 residues. Here the CDR3 reads CASSSGTGAYNEQFF. The CDR3 DNA reads as TGTGCCAGCAGCTCGGGGACAGGGGCCTACAATGAGCAGTTCTTC.

The chain joins TRBV6-1 to TRBJ2-7; 8 bases map to TRBD1. Losses at the gene ends were 8 bases for V and 2 bases for J; bases not matched to a gene: 8. The CDR3 covers 14 residues. The V gene's germline CDR1 is MNHNS and CDR2 SASEGT. CDR3 protein: CASVAGQGAYEQYV. In nucleotides, the CDR3 is TGTGCCAGCGTGGCAGGACAGGGCGCCTACGAGCAGTACGTC.

The chain combines TRBV7-2 with TRBJ2-3, with D uncertain. V lost 5 bases and J lost 7, with 10 bases in between. Germline CDR1 and CDR2: SGHTA and FQGNSA. The CDR3 is 12 amino acids. CDR3: CASSAYRNTQYF. In DNA form, the CDR3 reads TGTGCCAGCAGCGCATACAGAAATACGCAGTATTTT.

This sequence joins TRBV30 and TRBJ2-2; 7 bases match TRBD1. CDR1 and CDR2 from the germline V gene are GTSNPN and SVGIG (reference sequence). The CDR3 length is 15 residues. V dropped 5 bases and J dropped 6; count of bases not matched to a gene: 12. DNA of the CDR3: TGTGCCTGGCATTTAGGGGGCCGGGATTCCGGGGAGCTGTTTTTT. Its translation is CAWHLGGRDSGELFF.

The rearrangement links TRBV5-1 to TRBJ1-1; no clear D gene. From germline, CDR1 is SGHRS and CDR2 YFSETQ. This CDR3 is built from 13 residues. V shed 3 bases and J shed 11 bases, with 17 bases lying between them. CDR3 sequence: CASSYGERMGAFF. The CDR3 DNA is TGCGCCAGCAGCTACGGGGAGAGGATGGGGGCTTTCTTT.

The chain uses TRBV29-1 and TRBJ1-2, with D possibly matching TRBD1 (6 bases). Germline lookup yields CDR1 SQVTM and CDR2 ANQGSEA. Trimming stripped 8 bases from V and 7 bases from J, with 20 bases between. The CDR3 covers 13 residues. The CDR3 sequence is CSTYREGDGGYTF. CDR3 nucleotides: TGCAGCACCTACAGGGAGGGGGATGGTGGCTACACCTTC.

V and J are TRBV30 and TRBJ1-2; TRBD1 matches 10 bases. CDR1 and CDR2 (germline): GTSNPN, SVGIG (reference sequence). This CDR3 is built from 15 residues. Trimming took 1 base from V and 7 from J; bases not matched to a gene: 9. The CDR3 DNA is TGTGCCTGGAGTGCAACCCGGGACAGGGGATCTGGCTACACCTTC. It encodes CAWSATRDRGSGYTF.

This chain uses TRBV7-2 with TRBJ1-3; 7 nucleotides line up with TRBD1. Germline V lookup: CDR1 SGHTA, CDR2 FQGNSA. The J segment lost 4 bases and the V segment lost 5 bases, leaving 2 bases of the junction unmatched. There are 13 residues in the CDR3. The CDR3 DNA reads as TGTGCCAGCAGCGCGACAGGGGGAAACACCATATATTTT. Its translation: CASSATGGNTIYF. The whole variable domain, filled in from reference TRBV7-2 and TRBJ1-3, reads GAGVSQSPSNKVTEKGKDVELRCDPISGHTALYWYRQSLGQGLEFLIYFQGNSAPDKSGLPSDRFSAERTGGSVSTLTIQRTQQEDSAVYLCASSATGGNTIYFGEGSWLTVV.

This clone was counted a single time. The same CDR3 can be traced to other DNA sequences in this sample. The chain links TRBV4-3 to TRBJ2-5; possibly TRBD2 for D (5 bases). CDR3 length equals 14 residues. Trimming pared 0 bases from V and 5 bases from J, leaving 10 bases between. The germline V gene encodes CDR1 LGHNA and CDR2 YSLEER. CDR3 sequence: CASSQDPRGETQYF. In nucleotides, the CDR3 is TGCGCCAGCAGCCAAGACCCCCGGGGTGAGACCCAGTACTTC.

The chain links TRBV10-2 to TRBJ2-2, with 9 bases matching TRBD1. The V and J ends lost 6 bases and 6 bases, in that order; junction bases with no gene match: 2. Per the germline V gene, CDR1 is WSHSY and CDR2 is SAAADI. The CDR3 contains 13 residues. The CDR3 here is CASRGQGAGELFF. DNA of the CDR3: TGCGCCAGCAGGGGACAGGGTGCCGGGGAGCTGTTTTTT.